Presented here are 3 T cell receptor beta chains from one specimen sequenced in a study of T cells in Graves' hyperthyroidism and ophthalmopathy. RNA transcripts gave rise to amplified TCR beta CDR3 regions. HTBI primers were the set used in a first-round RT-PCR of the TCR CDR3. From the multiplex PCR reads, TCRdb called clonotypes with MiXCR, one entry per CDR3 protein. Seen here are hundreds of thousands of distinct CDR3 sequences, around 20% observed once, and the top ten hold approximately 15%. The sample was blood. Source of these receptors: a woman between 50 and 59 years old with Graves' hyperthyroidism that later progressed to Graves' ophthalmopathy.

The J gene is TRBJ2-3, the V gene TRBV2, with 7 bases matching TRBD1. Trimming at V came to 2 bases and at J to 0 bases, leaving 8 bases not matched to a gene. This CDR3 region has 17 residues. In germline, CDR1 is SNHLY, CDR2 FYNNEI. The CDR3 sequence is CASSEWDSSMSTDTQYF. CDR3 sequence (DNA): TGTGCCAGCAGTGAATGGGACAGCTCCATGAGCACAGATACGCAGTATTTT.

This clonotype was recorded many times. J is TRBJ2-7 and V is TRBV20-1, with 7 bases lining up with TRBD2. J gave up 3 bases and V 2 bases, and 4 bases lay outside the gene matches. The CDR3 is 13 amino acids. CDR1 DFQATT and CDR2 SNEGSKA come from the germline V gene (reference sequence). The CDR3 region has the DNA TGCAGTGCTAGACGGGGGGAAATCTACGAGCAGTACTTC. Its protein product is CSARRGEIYEQYF.

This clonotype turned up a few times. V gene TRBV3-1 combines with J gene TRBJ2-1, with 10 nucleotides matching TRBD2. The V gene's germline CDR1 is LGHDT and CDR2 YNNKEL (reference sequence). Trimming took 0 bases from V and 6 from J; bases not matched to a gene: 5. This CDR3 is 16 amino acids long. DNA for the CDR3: TGTGCCAGCAGCCAAGATCAGGGGACTAGCGCCAATGAGCAGTTCTTC. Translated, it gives CASSQDQGTSANEQFF.